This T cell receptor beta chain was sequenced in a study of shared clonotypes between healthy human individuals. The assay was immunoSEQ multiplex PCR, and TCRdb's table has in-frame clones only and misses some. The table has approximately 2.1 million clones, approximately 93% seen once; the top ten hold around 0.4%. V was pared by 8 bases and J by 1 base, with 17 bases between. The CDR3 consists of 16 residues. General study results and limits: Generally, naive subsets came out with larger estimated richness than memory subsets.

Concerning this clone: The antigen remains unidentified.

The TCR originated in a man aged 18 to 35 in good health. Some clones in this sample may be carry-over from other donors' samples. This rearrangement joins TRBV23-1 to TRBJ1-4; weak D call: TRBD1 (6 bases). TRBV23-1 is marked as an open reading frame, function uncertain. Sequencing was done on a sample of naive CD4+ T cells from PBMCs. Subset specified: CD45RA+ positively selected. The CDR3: CASSSRAGETNEKLFF. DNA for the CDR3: TGCGCCAGCTCCTCCAGGGCAGGGGAAACTAATGAAAAACTGTTTTTT.